Below are 24 T cell receptor beta chains sequenced from a single sample in a study of blood T cell repertoires in COVID-19. TCRdb's table, derived via immunoSEQ multiplex PCR, lists solely in-frame clones and lacks some. The profile shows about 86,000 clones, around 80% of them singletons. The specimen sequenced was peripheral blood. Receptors were obtained from a man aged 65-85 years with acute or convalescent COVID-19.

The chain links TRBV5-4 to TRBJ2-3, with D tentatively TRBD2 (5 bases). Germline V gene lookup returns CDR1 SGHNT and CDR2 YYREEE (reference sequence). CDR3 length equals 14 residues. The germline V and J ends were trimmed by 5 bases and 2 bases, with 12 bases remaining between them. CDR3 DNA sequence: TGTGCCAGCAGTTCTTATCGGGACACAGATACGCAGTATTTT. Protein sequence: CASSSYRDTDTQYF.

This chain uses TRBV5-8 with TRBJ1-2, with TRBD1 matching 9 bases. V dropped 0 bases and J dropped 3; count of bases not matched to a gene: 6. From germline, CDR1 is SGHTS and CDR2 YDEGEE. CDR3 size: 16 residues. CDR3 residues: CASSLGLRQGDYGYTF. CDR3 in DNA: TGTGCCAGCAGCTTGGGGCTAAGACAGGGGGACTATGGCTACACCTTC.

This clone was seen once. For the CDR3, the DNA is TGTGCCAGCAGGGGACAGGGGAGTAGGACTGAAGCTTTCTTT. It codes for CASRGQGSRTEAFF. This chain links TRBV3-1 (or the pseudogene TRBV3-2) with TRBJ1-1; 10 bases match TRBD1. Germline values: CDR1 LGHDT, CDR2 YNNKEL (reference sequence). CDR3 size: 14 residues. Germline trimming cut 6 bases from V and 5 bases from J; bases unmatched to any gene: 6.

The chain has TRBV11-2 and TRBJ2-5, with 12 bases lining up with TRBD2. This CDR3 is built from 18 residues. Trimming took 4 bases from V and 6 from J; bases not matched to a gene: 15. Germline V CDR1 and CDR2: SGHAT, FQNNGV. The CDR3 sequence is CASSSGNPSSGGAKTQYF. The CDR3 DNA sequence: TGTGCCAGCAGCTCCGGCAACCCTTCTAGCGGGGGGGCGAAGACCCAGTACTTC.

The gene calls are TRBV5-1 and TRBJ2-7, with TRBD1 identical over 8 bases. CDR3 length: 16 residues. Looked up from germline, CDR1 is SGHRS and CDR2 is YFSETQ. V shed 0 bases and J 7 bases; nucleotides not matched to a gene: 12. DNA of the CDR3: TGCGCCAGCAGCTTGGCCCTTGGACAGGGCCTTTGGGAGCAGTACTTC. Protein product: CASSLALGQGLWEQYF.

This CDR3 reads CASSMDSAKSGNTIYF. CDR3 nucleotides: TGTGCCAGCAGTATGGACAGTGCGAAGTCGGGAAACACCATATATTTT. This chain joins TRBV2 and TRBJ1-3; perhaps TRBD1 as D (6 bases). This CDR3 is built from 16 residues. Germline-derived CDR1 and CDR2 are SNHLY and FYNNEI. The V gene lost 5 bases and the J gene lost 4 bases, with 18 bases spanning the gap.

The rearrangement links TRBV7-9 to TRBJ2-4; no reliable D call. Germline lookup yields CDR1 SEHNR and CDR2 FQNEAQ (reference sequence). Trimming shortened V by 1 base and J by 0 bases, and 7 bases separated the two germline ends. The length of the CDR3 is 15 residues. CDR3 region: CASSLVSLAKNIQYF. CDR3 nucleotide sequence: TGTGCCAGCAGCTTAGTTAGCCTAGCCAAAAACATTCAGTACTTC.

The J gene is TRBJ2-2, the V gene TRBV4-1; perhaps TRBD2 as D (6 bases). This CDR3 is built from 13 residues. CDR1 MGHRA and CDR2 YSYEKL come from the germline V gene. The V end lost 4 bases, the J end lost 4 bases, and 7 bases lay between the germline ends. The CDR3 sequence is CASSLTSTGELFF. CDR3 nucleotide sequence: TGCGCCAGCAGCCTGACTAGCACCGGGGAGCTGTTTTTT.

This chain joins TRBV28 and TRBJ1-1, with D unclear. Trimming left V 3 bases short and J 0 bases short, with 5 bases between. The CDR3 consists of 13 residues. The V gene's germline CDR1 is MDHEN and CDR2 SYDVKM. This CDR3 is CASSFFLNTEAFF. The CDR3 region has the DNA TGTGCCAGCAGTTTTTTCTTGAACACTGAAGCTTTCTTT.

The rearrangement uses TRBV2 and TRBJ1-4; D perhaps matches TRBD1 (6 bases). Looked up from germline, CDR1 is SNHLY and CDR2 is FYNNEI. V lost 1 base to trimming and J lost 4 bases, with 10 bases between them. The CDR3 is made up of 15 amino acids. The CDR3 region is CASSEDQGSNEKLFF. As DNA, the CDR3 is TGTGCCAGCAGTGAAGACCAGGGGAGTAATGAAAAACTGTTTTTT.

V and J are TRBV3-1 (or the pseudogene TRBV3-2) and TRBJ1-4; perhaps TRBD1 as D (6 bases). The length of the CDR3 is 16 residues. The V gene lost 0 bases and the J gene lost 7 bases, with 15 bases spanning the gap. Germline V gene lookup returns CDR1 LGHDT and CDR2 YNNKEL (reference sequence). As DNA, the CDR3 is TGTGCCAGCAGCCAAGAGTTGGGGGGGCGGAGTGAAAAACTGTTTTTT. Encoded protein: CASSQELGGRSEKLFF.

CDR3: CASSSFTGSYGYTF. The CDR3 DNA reads TGTGCCAGCAGCTCCTTTACAGGGTCCTATGGCTACACCTTC. The chain combines TRBV7-8 with TRBJ1-2, with D tentatively TRBD1 (6 bases). This CDR3 region has 14 residues. Germline CDR1 SGHVS, CDR2 FQNEAQ. V was pared by 4 bases and J by 4 bases, with 13 bases between. The full variable domain, rest sourced from reference TRBV7-8 and TRBJ1-2, is GAGVSQSPRYKVAKRGQDVALRCDPISGHVSLFWYQQALGQGPEFLTYFQNEAQLDKSGLPSDRFFAERPEGSVSTLKIQRTQQEDSAVYLCASSSFTGSYGYTFGSGTRLTVV.

The chain carries TRBV4-1 and TRBJ2-7, with 9 bases that match TRBD1. The germline gives CDR1 MGHRA, CDR2 YSYEKL. Trimming cost V 3 bases and J 6 bases; bases outside gene matches: 6. This CDR3 is 14 amino acids long. CDR3 sequence (DNA): TGCGCCAGCAGCCAGTACAGGGGGCGTTTCGAGCAGTACTTC. Translating gives CASSQYRGRFEQYF.

This clone occurred a few times. Here the CDR3 reads CASSQYPGQPNEQYV. The DNA of the CDR3 is TGTGCCAGCTCCCAATACCCGGGACAACCCAACGAGCAGTACGTC. The rearrangement uses TRBV18 and TRBJ2-7; D is perhaps TRBD1 (6 bases). This CDR3 has 15 amino acids. In germline, CDR1 is KGHSH, CDR2 LQKENI. The V end was cut by 6 bases, the J end by 5 bases, with 20 bases between.

This clone appeared once. This sequence joins TRBV5-4 and TRBJ2-7, with a possible D match to TRBD2 (5 bases). The V gene lost 4 bases and the J gene lost 6 bases, with 20 bases spanning the gap. Germline V gene lookup returns CDR1 SGHNT and CDR2 YYREEE (reference sequence). This CDR3 is 15 amino acids long. CDR3 residues: CASSGPGISPPEQYF. Written as DNA, the CDR3 is TGTGCCAGCAGCGGACCCGGGATATCTCCCCCCGAGCAGTACTTC. The variable domain in full, with the rest retrieved from reference TRBV5-4 and TRBJ2-7, is ETGVTQSPTHLIKTRGQQVTLRCSSQSGHNTVSWYQQALGQGPQFIFQYYREEENGRGNFPPRFSGLQFPNYSSELNVNALELDDSALYLCASSGPGISPPEQYFGPGTRLTVT.

CDR3 in amino acids: CASRRQGTHTEAFF. CDR3 DNA sequence: TGTGCCAGCAGGAGACAGGGGACGCACACTGAAGCTTTCTTT. The chain links TRBV6-5 to TRBJ1-1, with 8 bases that match TRBD1. In germline, CDR1 is MNHEY, CDR2 SVGAGI. The CDR3 runs to 14 residues. The J segment lost 3 bases and the V segment lost 6 bases, leaving 6 bases of the junction unmatched.

This chain connects TRBV19 to TRBJ1-2; 11 bases are shared with TRBD1. Germline V gene sequence: CDR1 LNHDA, CDR2 SQIVND (reference sequence). The CDR3 runs 14 residues. V was pared by 6 bases and J by 4 bases, with 4 bases of the junction left unmatched. The DNA for the CDR3 is TGTGCCAGTAGACGGACAGGGGGCGGCTATGGCTACACCTTC. This sequence encodes CASRRTGGGYGYTF.

This sequence joins TRBV3-1 (or the pseudogene TRBV3-2) and TRBJ2-7; D possibly corresponds to TRBD2 (5 bases). Trimming left V 1 base short and J 0 bases short, with 10 bases between. Germline V gene data show CDR1 as LGHDT and CDR2 as YNNKEL (reference sequence). The length of the CDR3 is 15 residues. The CDR3 sequence: CASSQGGSSSYEQYF. CDR3 coding DNA: TGTGCCAGCAGCCAAGGAGGGTCCAGCTCCTACGAGCAGTACTTC.

This chain uses TRBV5-1 with TRBJ1-2, with D possibly TRBD1 on 6 matching bases. The V end was cut by 0 bases, the J end by 5 bases, with 8 bases between. The germline CDR1 and CDR2 sequences are SGHRS and YFSETQ. CDR3 length: 13 amino acids. CDR3 in amino acids: CASSLDRVYGYTF. DNA of the CDR3: TGCGCCAGCAGCTTGGACAGGGTTTATGGCTACACCTTC.

The table lists this clone with a few counts. V gene TRBV13 combines with J gene TRBJ1-2; D perhaps matches TRBD1 (5 bases). CDR1 and CDR2 (germline): PRHDT, FYEKMQ (reference sequence). The CDR3 spans 15 residues. The ends were cut back, 0 bases at V and 4 bases at J, with 12 bases in the middle. Here the CDR3 reads CASSLGGGEAYGYTF. The CDR3 coding sequence is TGTGCCAGCAGCTTAGGCGGGGGGGAGGCCTATGGCTACACCTTC.

In its sample, this clone was seen a few times. This sequence joins TRBV7-8 and TRBJ1-5; 7 nucleotides line up with TRBD1. The CDR3 runs 16 residues. J gave up 4 bases and V 2 bases, and 8 bases lay outside the gene matches. CDR1 is SGHVS, CDR2 FQNEAQ, per germline. The CDR3 sequence is CASSLYRGGRNQPQHF. CDR3 DNA: TGTGCCAGCAGCTTATACAGAGGGGGCAGGAATCAGCCCCAGCATTTT.

The chain carries TRBV27 and TRBJ2-1; 8 nucleotides agree with TRBD1. From germline, CDR1 is MNHEY and CDR2 SMNVEV (reference sequence). Trimming at V came to 3 bases and at J to 6 bases, leaving 7 bases not matched to a gene. The CDR3 has 15 amino acids. CDR3 region: CASSFNRGFVNEQFF. The CDR3 DNA follows: TGTGCCAGCAGTTTTAACAGGGGGTTTGTCAATGAGCAGTTCTTC.

The chain employs TRBV4-1 and TRBJ1-1; 7 bases agree with TRBD1. J gave up 1 base and V 0 bases, and 8 bases lay outside the gene matches. This CDR3 is built from 17 residues. The germline gives CDR1 MGHRA, CDR2 YSYEKL. The CDR3 region is CASSQDIIGGKNTEAFF. Written as DNA, the CDR3 is TGCGCCAGCAGCCAAGATATAATAGGGGGCAAGAACACTGAAGCTTTCTTT.

V is TRBV19 and J is TRBJ1-2; D not certain. V was shortened by 7 bases and J by 4 bases, with 16 bases between the two germline ends. This CDR3 has 14 residues. The germline CDR1 and CDR2 sequences are LNHDA and SQIVND (reference sequence). The CDR3: CASIPRSSVYGYTF. CDR3 nucleotide sequence: TGTGCCAGTATCCCGAGATCCTCTGTCTATGGCTACACCTTC.